This T cell receptor (beta chain) stems from a study of blood T cell repertoires in COVID-19. On the study more broadly: The cDNA or gDNA used as material had been derived from T cells, B-cell-depleted T cells, or PBMCs.

The V gene end was trimmed by 7 bases and the J gene end by 8 bases; junction bases not matched to a gene: 11. In germline, CDR1 is MNHEY, CDR2 SVGEGT. This CDR3 is 15 amino acids long. This clone was detected many times. Clones were read by immunoSEQ multiplex PCR, and TCRdb kept only the in-frame ones, dropping some. The data show 72,000 or so clones, approximately 80% seen once. The rearrangement joins TRBV6-2 or TRBV6-3 to TRBJ2-1; 10 bases agree with TRBD1. The sequencing input was peripheral blood. The receptor comes from a man older than 75 with active COVID-19. CDR3 nucleotide sequence: TGTGCCAGCACCCCAGGTGGGACAGGGGCATATGAGCAGTTCTTC. Its translation is CASTPGGTGAYEQFF.